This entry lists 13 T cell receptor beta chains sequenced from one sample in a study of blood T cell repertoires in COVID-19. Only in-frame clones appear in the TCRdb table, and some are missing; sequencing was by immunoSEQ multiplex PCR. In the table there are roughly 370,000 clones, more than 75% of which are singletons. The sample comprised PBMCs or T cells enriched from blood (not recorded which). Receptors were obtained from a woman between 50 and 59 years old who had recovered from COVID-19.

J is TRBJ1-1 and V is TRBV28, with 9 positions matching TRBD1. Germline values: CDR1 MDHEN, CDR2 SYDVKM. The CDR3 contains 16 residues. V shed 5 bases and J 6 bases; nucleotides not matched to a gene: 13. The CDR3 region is CASSTPTGQGYSEAFF. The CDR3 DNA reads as TGTGCCAGCAGTACCCCCACGGGACAGGGTTACTCTGAAGCTTTCTTT.

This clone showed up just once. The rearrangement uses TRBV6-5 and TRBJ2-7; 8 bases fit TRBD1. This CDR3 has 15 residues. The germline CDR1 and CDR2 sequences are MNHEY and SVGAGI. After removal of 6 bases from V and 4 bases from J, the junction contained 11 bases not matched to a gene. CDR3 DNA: TGTGCCAGCAGACCTATCGACAGGGGATTTTACGAGCAGTACTTC. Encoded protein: CASRPIDRGFYEQYF.

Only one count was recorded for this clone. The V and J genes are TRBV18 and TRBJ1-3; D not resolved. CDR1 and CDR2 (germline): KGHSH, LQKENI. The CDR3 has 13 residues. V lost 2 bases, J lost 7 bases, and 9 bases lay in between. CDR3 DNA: TGTGCCAGCTCACCAGGGGAGAGCAACACCATATATTTT. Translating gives CASSPGESNTIYF.

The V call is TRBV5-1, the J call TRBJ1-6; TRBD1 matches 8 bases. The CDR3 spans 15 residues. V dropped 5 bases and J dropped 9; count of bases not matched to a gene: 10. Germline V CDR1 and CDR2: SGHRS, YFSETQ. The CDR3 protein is CASRSSTGDGSPLHF. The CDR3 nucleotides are TGCGCCAGCAGATCATCGACAGGGGACGGTTCACCCCTCCACTTT.

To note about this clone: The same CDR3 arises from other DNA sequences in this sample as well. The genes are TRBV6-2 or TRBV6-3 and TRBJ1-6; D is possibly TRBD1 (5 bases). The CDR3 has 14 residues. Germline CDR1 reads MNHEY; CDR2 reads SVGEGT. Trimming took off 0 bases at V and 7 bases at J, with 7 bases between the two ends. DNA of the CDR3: TGTGCCAGCAGTTACTCAGGGGTCAATTCACCCCTCCACTTT. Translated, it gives CASSYSGVNSPLHF.

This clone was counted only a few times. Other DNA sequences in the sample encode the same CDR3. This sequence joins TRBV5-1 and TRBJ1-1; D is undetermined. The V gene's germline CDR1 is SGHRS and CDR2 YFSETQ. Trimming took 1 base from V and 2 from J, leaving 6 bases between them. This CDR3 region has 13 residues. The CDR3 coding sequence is TGCGCCAGCAGCTTGACAGAAAACACTGAAGCTTTCTTT. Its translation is CASSLTENTEAFF.

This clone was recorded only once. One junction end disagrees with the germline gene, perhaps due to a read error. CDR3 DNA sequence: TGTGCCAGCAGCTTAGGCTCCCCTGGTGGCGGTTTT. It codes for CASSLGSPGGGF. This chain connects TRBV13 to TRBJ1-1; no reliable D call. The germline V gene encodes CDR1 PRHDT and CDR2 FYEKMQ (reference sequence). The CDR3 spans 12 residues.

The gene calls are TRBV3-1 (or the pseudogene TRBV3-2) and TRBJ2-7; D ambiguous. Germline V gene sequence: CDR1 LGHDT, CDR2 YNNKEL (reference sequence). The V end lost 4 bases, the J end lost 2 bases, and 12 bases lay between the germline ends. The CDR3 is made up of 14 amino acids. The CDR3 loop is CASSPVTRTYEQYF. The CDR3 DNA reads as TGTGCCAGCAGCCCTGTCACACGTACCTACGAGCAGTACTTC.

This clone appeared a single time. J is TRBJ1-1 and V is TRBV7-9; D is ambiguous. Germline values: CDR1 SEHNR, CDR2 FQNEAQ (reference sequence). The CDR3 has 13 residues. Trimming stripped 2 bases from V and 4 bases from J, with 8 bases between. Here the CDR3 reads CASSLFWATEAFF. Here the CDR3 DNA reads TGTGCCAGCAGCTTATTCTGGGCCACTGAAGCTTTCTTT.

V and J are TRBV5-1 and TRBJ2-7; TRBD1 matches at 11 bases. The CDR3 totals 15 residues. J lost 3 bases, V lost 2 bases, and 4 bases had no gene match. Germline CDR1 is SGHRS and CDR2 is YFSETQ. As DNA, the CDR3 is TGCGCCAGCAGCTTTAGGACAGGGGGCAGCTACGAGCAGTACTTC. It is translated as CASSFRTGGSYEQYF.

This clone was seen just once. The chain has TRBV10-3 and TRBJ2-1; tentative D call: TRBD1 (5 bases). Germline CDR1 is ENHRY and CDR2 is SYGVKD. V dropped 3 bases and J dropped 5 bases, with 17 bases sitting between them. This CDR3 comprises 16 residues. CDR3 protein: CAISDVVTGSNNEQFF. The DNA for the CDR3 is TGTGCCATCAGTGACGTAGTCACAGGATCGAACAATGAGCAGTTCTTC.

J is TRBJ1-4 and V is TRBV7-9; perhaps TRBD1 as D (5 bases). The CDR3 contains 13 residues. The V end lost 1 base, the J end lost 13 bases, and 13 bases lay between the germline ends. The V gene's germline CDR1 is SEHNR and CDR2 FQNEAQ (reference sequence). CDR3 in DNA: TGTGCCAGCAGCTTAGAGGGCCCAGGGTCACTGTTTTTT. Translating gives CASSLEGPGSLFF.

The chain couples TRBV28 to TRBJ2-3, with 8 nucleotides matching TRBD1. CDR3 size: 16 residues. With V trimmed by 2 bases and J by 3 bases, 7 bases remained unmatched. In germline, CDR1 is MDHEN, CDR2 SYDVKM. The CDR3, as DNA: TGTGCCAGCAGTTTACCTCCGACAGGGGTAACAGATACGCAGTATTTT. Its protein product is CASSLPPTGVTDTQYF.